The 17 T cell receptor beta chains below come from one sample, sequenced in a study of response to subunit inactivated influenza vaccine. TCRdb re-called the RT-PCR reads through MiXCR, storing one row per CDR3 protein. The table records about 160,000 distinct CDR3 sequences, roughly a tenth of them present only once. The starting material was non-naive T cells sorted from PBMCs, obtained roughly 6 weeks after vaccination. The source is a man over 45 who received an inactivated influenza vaccine.

Only a few counts were recorded for this clonotype. V is TRBV6-5 and J is TRBJ2-5; no clear D. The CDR3 spans 13 residues. V was shortened by 5 bases and J by 4 bases, with 11 bases between the two germline ends. Per germline, CDR1 MNHEY and CDR2 SVGAGI. This CDR3 reads CASSKSVRETQYF. The CDR3 region has the DNA TGTGCCAGCAGTAAATCAGTACGAGAGACCCAGTACTTC.

The CDR3 loop reads CASSFQQGASRTYGEQFF. CDR3 coding DNA: TGTGCCAGCAGTTTCCAACAGGGGGCATCTCGAACATACGGTGAGCAGTTCTTC. The chain carries TRBV6-2 or TRBV6-3 and TRBJ2-1, with 9 bases aligning to TRBD1. The J segment lost 9 bases and the V segment lost 4 bases, leaving 19 bases of the junction unmatched. Germline V gene sequence: CDR1 MNHEY, CDR2 SVGEGT. The CDR3 runs 18 residues.

The chain carries TRBV28 and TRBJ1-1; 9 bases agree with TRBD1. The CDR3 length is 17 residues. The V segment lost 3 bases and the J segment 3 bases; nucleotides outside the gene matches: 11. The germline CDR1 and CDR2 sequences are MDHEN and SYDVKM. CDR3 residues: CASSFGQGLFVYTEAFF. The CDR3 bases are TGTGCCAGCAGTTTTGGACAGGGGTTGTTTGTGTACACTGAAGCTTTCTTT.

V and J are TRBV7-2 and TRBJ1-4; 8 bases agree with TRBD1. CDR1 is SGHTA and CDR2 is FQGNSA in the germline V gene. The CDR3 consists of 15 residues. V dropped 5 bases and J dropped 6; count of bases not matched to a gene: 8. CDR3 sequence reads: CASSLSRGPHEKLFF. CDR3 nucleotides: TGTGCCAGCAGCCTAAGCAGGGGGCCCCATGAAAAACTGTTTTTT. The full variable domain, in which reference TRBV7-2 and TRBJ1-4 provide the parts outside the CDR3, is GAGVSQSPSNKVTEKGKDVELRCDPISGHTALYWYRQSLGQGLEFLIYFQGNSAPDKSGLPSDRFSAERTGGSVSTLTIQRTQQEDSAVYLCASSLSRGPHEKLFFGSGTQLSVL.

V gene TRBV5-5 combines with J gene TRBJ1-1; D uncertain. The V end lost 4 bases, the J end lost 6 bases, and 13 bases lay between the germline ends. This CDR3 has 13 residues. In germline, CDR1 is SGHKS, CDR2 YYEKEE (reference sequence). The CDR3 sequence: CASSPGPGSEAFF. CDR3 bases: TGTGCCAGCAGCCCGGGCCCGGGGTCTGAAGCTTTCTTT.

J is TRBJ2-2 and V is TRBV27, with TRBD1 matching over 9 bases. The CDR3 extends over 16 amino acids. V shed 5 bases, J shed 7 bases, and the junction held 11 bases outside the gene matches. The germline V gene encodes CDR1 MNHEY and CDR2 SMNVEV (reference sequence). The CDR3 DNA follows: TGTGCCAGCAGTCCCCCCGGGACAGGGTGGATCGGGGAGCTGTTTTTT. This sequence encodes CASSPPGTGWIGELFF.

This clonotype was detected a few times. This rearrangement joins TRBV5-1 to TRBJ2-7; D uncertain. V lost 4 bases to trimming and J lost 3 bases, with 11 bases between them. Germline CDR1 reads SGHRS; CDR2 reads YFSETQ. The CDR3 has 13 amino acids. This chain's CDR3 is CASSPVVGYEQYF. In DNA form, the CDR3 reads TGCGCCAGCAGCCCGGTCGTAGGCTACGAGCAGTACTTC.

This chain links TRBV20-1 with TRBJ2-5, with D maybe TRBD1 (6 bases). Trimming shortened V by 3 bases and J by 5 bases, and 16 bases separated the two germline ends. CDR3 length: 14 residues. Germline lookup yields CDR1 DFQATT and CDR2 SNEGSKA (reference sequence). CDR3 in amino acids: CSARQGLSWETQYF. The DNA of the CDR3 is TGCAGTGCTAGGCAGGGGCTGTCATGGGAGACCCAGTACTTC.

The chain combines TRBV7-2 with TRBJ1-1; D unresolved. The CDR3 consists of 15 residues. In germline, CDR1 is SGHTA, CDR2 FQGNSA. Trimming stripped 5 bases from V and 2 bases from J, with 15 bases between. Here the CDR3 reads CASSRSRRTNTEAFF. CDR3 bases: TGTGCCAGCAGCCGAAGTAGACGGACCAACACTGAAGCTTTCTTT.

The chain couples TRBV13 to TRBJ1-2, with 7 bases that match TRBD1. Trimming removed 1 base from V and 7 bases from J; junction bases left unmatched: 6. The CDR3 length is 14 residues. CDR1 is PRHDT, CDR2 FYEKMQ, per germline (reference sequence). CDR3 sequence reads: CASSLDRGYRGYTF. CDR3 in DNA: TGTGCCAGCAGCTTAGACAGGGGATATCGTGGCTACACCTTC.

This clonotype has only a few counts. The chain employs TRBV6-2 or TRBV6-3 and TRBJ2-7, with 7 positions matching TRBD1. The germline V gene encodes CDR1 MNHEY and CDR2 SVGEGT. V gave up 6 bases and J gave up 6 bases; unmatched junction bases: 2. The CDR3 has 11 residues. The CDR3 DNA sequence: TGTGCCAGCAGCGCAGGGGGCGAGCAGTACTTC. Translation gives CASSAGGEQYF.

This clonotype was seen ten or more times. The chain combines TRBV12-3 or TRBV12-4 with TRBJ1-5, with 7 bases that match TRBD1. With V trimmed by 6 bases and J by 4 bases, 3 bases remained unmatched. The CDR3 spans 13 residues. In DNA form, the CDR3 reads TGTGCCAGCAGCCTGGACAGGAATCAGCCCCAGCATTTT. Amino acid sequence: CASSLDRNQPQHF.

The CDR3 DNA reads TGCAGTGCTAGAGACCCGAGGGGGGCGAGGAGCAATCAGCCCCAGCATTTT. The encoded protein is CSARDPRGARSNQPQHF. The chain has TRBV20-1 and TRBJ1-5; possible D gene TRBD1, 6 bases. Germline CDR1 and CDR2: DFQATT and SNEGSKA (reference sequence). This CDR3 has 17 amino acids. V lost 0 bases to trimming and J lost 1 base, with 16 bases between them.

This clonotype was picked up a small number of times. The CDR3 region is CASSVAATNEKLFF. The DNA of the CDR3 is TGTGCCAGCAGCGTAGCTGCAACTAATGAAAAACTGTTTTTT. This chain links TRBV9 with TRBJ1-4; D gene uncertain. The CDR3 is 14 residues long. Between the trimmed V and J ends, which lost 0 bases and 0 bases, there was a span of 3 bases. The germline V gene has CDR1 SGDLS and CDR2 YYNGEE. The full variable domain, completed using reference TRBV9 and TRBJ1-4, is DSGVTQTPKHLITATGQRVTLRCSPRSGDLSVYWYQQSLDQGLQFLIQYYNGEERAKGNILERFSAQQFPDLHSELNLSSLELGDSALYFCASSVAATNEKLFFGSGTQLSVL.

This clonotype was counted a few times. The V and J genes are TRBV29-1 and TRBJ2-3; D gene uncertain. The germline V gene encodes CDR1 SQVTM and CDR2 ANQGSEA. The CDR3 contains 14 residues. V was shortened by 1 base and J by 5 bases, with 13 bases between the two germline ends. This CDR3 reads CSVEVTPAVDTQYF. The DNA of the CDR3 is TGCAGCGTTGAAGTGACTCCGGCGGTAGATACGCAGTATTTT.

The chain is built from TRBV4-3 and TRBJ2-1, with D maybe TRBD1 (5 bases). The germline V gene encodes CDR1 LGHNA and CDR2 YSLEER. Between the trimmed V and J ends, which lost 0 bases and 2 bases, there was a span of 8 bases. The CDR3 runs 15 residues. The CDR3 nucleotides are TGCGCCAGCAGCCAAGAGGAACAGGCCTACAATGAGCAGTTCTTC. Translated: CASSQEEQAYNEQFF.

The sample holds many counts of this clonotype. The gene calls are TRBV4-1 and TRBJ1-5; no firm D call. Germline V gene sequence: CDR1 MGHRA, CDR2 YSYEKL. The ends were cut back, 0 bases at V and 4 bases at J, with 4 bases in the middle. The CDR3 covers 13 residues. CDR3: CASSQDPNQPQHF. In DNA, the CDR3 is TGCGCCAGCAGCCAAGACCCTAATCAGCCCCAGCATTTT.